A selection of T cell receptor beta chains follows, all from one sample in a study of vaccination and CD4 T cells after COVID-19. The antigens these receptors bind are not known. TCRdb re-derived calls from the PCR reads in MiXCR, one entry per CDR3 protein. The sample includes some 14,000 distinct CDR3 sequences, approximately 21% seen only once; the top ten take about 16%. The material sequenced was cultured CD4+ T cells from blood. The receptors derive from a human donor with COVID-19. Both conserved end residues are part of each CDR3. The D gene is left open where the match is weak. The size of a clone is reported for some rows only, either as once, few or many, or as a class for expanded clones.

d_call	v_call	clone_size	j_call	cdr3_nt	cdr3_aa
NA	TRBV28	NA	TRBJ2-3	TGTGCCAGCAGTTTAGGGGCCCGGGGTACGCAGTATTTT	CASSLGARGTQYF
NA	TRBV7-2	medium-sized	TRBJ2-3	TGTGCCAGCACCACTTACTCTTCAGATACGCAGTATTTT	CASTTYSSDTQYF
TRBD1	TRBV6-1	medium-sized	TRBJ1-5	TGTGCCAGCAGTAAGGACAGGGAAGATCAGCCCCAGCATTTT	CASSKDREDQPQHF
TRBD1	TRBV25-1	few	TRBJ2-7	TGTGCCAGCAGTGACGTCCAAGGGACAGGGGACTACGAGCAGTACTTC	CASSDVQGTGDYEQYF
TRBD1	TRBV14	NA	TRBJ2-7	TGTGCCAGCAGTCGACAGGGAGTCGAGCAGTACTTC	CASSRQGVEQYF
NA	TRBV12-5	NA	TRBJ2-3	TGTGCTAGTGGTTTATACCAGGGGGGCTTAGATACGCAGTATTTT	CASGLYQGGLDTQYF
NA	TRBV10-3	NA	TRBJ2-1	TGTGCCATTGACTCGGGTGGGAGCTCCTACAATGAGCAGTTCTTC	CAIDSGGSSYNEQFF
NA	TRBV7-2	NA	TRBJ2-7	TGTGCCAGCAGCCGCACGGGGAACGGCGAGCAGTACTTC	CASSRTGNGEQYF
TRBD1	TRBV5-4	NA	TRBJ1-1	TGTGCCAGCAGCTTGGCCGGAGGCAGGGGGTTCACTGAAGCTTTCTTT	CASSLAGGRGFTEAFF
NA	TRBV20-1	few	TRBJ1-2	TGCAGTGCTAGTCGCCGGGACTCCAACGGAAACTATGGCTACACCTTC	CSASRRDSNGNYGYTF
NA	TRBV19	medium-sized	TRBJ1-1	TGTGCCAGTATTGAGGCAGGGCGCGACTCTGAAGCTTTCTTT	CASIEAGRDSEAFF
NA	TRBV28	NA	TRBJ1-6	TGTGCCAGCAGTTTATTACGGGGAATAAGAGATAATTCACCCCTCCACTTT	CASSLLRGIRDNSPLHF
TRBD1	TRBV27	NA	TRBJ2-7	TGTGCCAGCAGAACCGGGACAGTAGTCTACGAGCAGTACTTC	CASRTGTVVYEQYF
TRBD1	TRBV19	NA	TRBJ2-1	TGTGCCAGTAGTATCATTGCCCGGACAGGGGGCCGCAATGAGCAGTTCTTC	CASSIIARTGGRNEQFF
NA	TRBV6-5	NA	TRBJ2-7	TGTGCCAGCAGTTCCCCCGGGACGGGCTACTACGAGCAGTACTTC	CASSSPGTGYYEQYF
NA	TRBV20-1	NA	TRBJ2-5	TGCAGTGCTAGAGGGACGAAGACCCAGTACTTC	CSARGTKTQYF
TRBD1	TRBV12-3/TRBV12-4	NA	TRBJ2-2	TGTGCCAGCAGTTCCGGGACAGGGAGTTTGGACACCGGGGAGCTGTTTTTT	CASSSGTGSLDTGELFF
TRBD1	TRBV15	medium-sized	TRBJ1-5	TGTGCCACCAGCAGAGATCGGACAGGGATCAATCAGCCCCAGCATTTT	CATSRDRTGINQPQHF
NA	TRBV28	NA	TRBJ2-3	TGTGCCAGCAGTTTAACCGGGGCACGCACAGATACGCAGTATTTT	CASSLTGARTDTQYF
TRBD1	TRBV18	NA	TRBJ1-6	TGTACCAGCTCAACGGACAGGGATCCCAGCTCCTATAATTCACCCCTCCACTTT	CTSSTDRDPSSYNSPLHF
NA	TRBV7-3	NA	TRBJ1-2	TGTGCCAGCGCCAGACGGGACACGGGAAACTATGGCTACACCTTC	CASARRDTGNYGYTF